This T cell receptor beta chain was identified during a study of shared clonotypes between healthy human individuals. Study details: The donors, two women and three men, were aged 18 to 49. Regarding the study as a whole: Blood alone was sampled, and tissue repertoires likely differ.

For this clone: Its antigen is not identified.

CD8 cells regarded as naive lacked CD45RO, were positively chosen for CCR7, and omitted terminally differentiated effector memory CD45RA+ cells. Per the germline V gene, CDR1 is MDHEN and CDR2 is SYDVKM. Trimming cost V 5 bases and J 5 bases; bases outside gene matches: 13. The CDR3 totals 16 residues. Each sorted subset replicate got 200 ng genomic DNA, 25,000 to 35,000 genomes. The method was immunoSEQ multiplex PCR; TCRdb's version includes in-frame clones alone and lacks a portion of them. Found here are more than 2 million clones, about 95% of them singletons; the top ten hold about 1.1%. V usage is TRBV28 and J usage is TRBJ2-5, with 8 bases aligning to TRBD1. The source of this sequence is a man between 18 and 35 years old in good health. The source material was naive CD8+ T cells sorted from blood. In DNA, the CDR3 is TGTGCCAGCAGTCAACCGGGACAGGTTGTTAAGGAGACCCAGTACTTC. Protein product: CASSQPGQVVKETQYF.